These 20 T cell receptor beta chains were all obtained from the same sample, sequenced in a study of somatic mutations in cytotoxic T cells in rheumatoid arthritis. Only in-frame clones appear in the TCRdb table, and some are missing; sequencing was by immunoSEQ multiplex PCR. The sample includes roughly 15,000 clones, about 80% of them seen just once. Material: CD8+ T cells sorted from blood. The receptor source for this set is an adult with rheumatoid arthritis.

V is TRBV14 and J is TRBJ1-2, with TRBD1 matching over 9 bases. The germline V gene encodes CDR1 SGHDN and CDR2 FVKESK. V shed 5 bases, J shed 3 bases, and the junction held 16 bases outside the gene matches. This CDR3 comprises 18 residues. The CDR3 nucleotides are TGTGCCAGCAGCTACTCGGACAGGGGAGTTGATGGATACTATGGCTACACCTTC. Encoded protein: CASSYSDRGVDGYYGYTF.

The chain combines TRBV30 with TRBJ1-1, with D possibly being TRBD1 (6 bases). This CDR3 has 13 residues. Per germline, CDR1 GTSNPN and CDR2 SVGIG (reference sequence). Trimming cost V 5 bases and J 0 bases, with 10 bases left between them. The CDR3 sequence is CAWSGALNTEAFF. The CDR3 region has the DNA TGTGCCTGGTCAGGGGCGCTGAACACTGAAGCTTTCTTT.

The CDR3 here is CASSPGTSPYEQYF. CDR3 nucleotides: TGTGCCAGCAGCCCTGGGACTAGCCCTTACGAGCAGTACTTC. This chain uses TRBV4-2 with TRBJ2-7; 9 nucleotides line up with TRBD2. Unmatched junction bases numbered 5, after V lost 4 bases and J lost 4 bases. The CDR3 is made up of 14 amino acids. Germline V gene sequence: CDR1 LGHNA, CDR2 YNFKEQ.

V is TRBV4-1 and J is TRBJ2-7, with D possibly matching TRBD2 (6 bases). Trimming stripped 0 bases from V and 4 bases from J, with 16 bases between. This CDR3 comprises 16 residues. Germline V gene lookup returns CDR1 MGHRA and CDR2 YSYEKL. CDR3 nucleotide sequence: TGCGCCAGCAGCCAAGATACCGGAATCGGGAGTTACGAGCAGTACTTC. This sequence encodes CASSQDTGIGSYEQYF.

The V gene is TRBV19, the J gene TRBJ2-5, with a tentative D call TRBD2 (6 bases). The germline V gene encodes CDR1 LNHDA and CDR2 SQIVND (reference sequence). This CDR3 is built from 14 residues. Trimming shortened V by 3 bases and J by 2 bases, and 10 bases separated the two germline ends. The DNA for the CDR3 is TGTGCCAGTAGTATGGGGGGAGAGCAAGAGACCCAGTACTTC. It codes for CASSMGGEQETQYF.

V usage is TRBV5-4 and J usage is TRBJ1-2, with D maybe TRBD1 (6 bases). The germline V gene encodes CDR1 SGHNT and CDR2 YYREEE (reference sequence). The CDR3 contains 15 residues. V lost 3 bases and J 4 bases, leaving 16 bases between the germline ends. The CDR3 loop reads CASSWRGGQLYGYTF. The CDR3 DNA reads TGTGCCAGCAGCTGGAGGGGGGGACAACTCTATGGCTACACCTTC.

The rearrangement links TRBV27 to TRBJ2-7, with D uncertain. Trimming removed 2 bases at V and 1 base at J, with 15 bases between. The CDR3 consists of 16 residues. From germline, CDR1 is MNHEY and CDR2 SMNVEV (reference sequence). The CDR3 protein is CASSLIRPKGSYEQYF. DNA for the CDR3: TGTGCCAGCAGTTTAATACGGCCGAAGGGATCCTACGAGCAGTACTTC.

This clone was counted only a few times. The chain employs TRBV6-5 and TRBJ1-1, with TRBD1 identical over 9 bases. The CDR3 spans 14 residues. The V gene end was trimmed by 10 bases and the J gene end by 2 bases; junction bases not matched to a gene: 8. Germline CDR1 reads MNHEY; CDR2 reads SVGAGI. The CDR3 protein is CATKLGQGNTEAFF. CDR3 bases: TGTGCCACAAAACTGGGACAGGGTAACACTGAAGCTTTCTTT.

The chain recombines TRBV5-4 with TRBJ2-1, with TRBD2 matching 12 bases. Per the germline V gene, CDR1 is SGHNT and CDR2 is YYREEE (reference sequence). V was clipped by 4 bases and J by 2 bases; unmatched bases: 7. The length of the CDR3 is 17 residues. The CDR3 nucleotides read TGTGCCAGCAGCGCCACATCTAGCGGGAGGGCCTACAATGAGCAGTTCTTC. Residues: CASSATSSGRAYNEQFF.

This clone is medium-sized in the sample. The V and J genes are TRBV5-6 and TRBJ1-1; D is ambiguous. This CDR3 is built from 11 residues. Trimming left V 7 bases short and J 5 bases short, with 9 bases between. Per germline, CDR1 SGHDT and CDR2 YYEEEE. In DNA form, the CDR3 reads TGTGCCAGCGCTTCGGGAACTGAAGCTTTCTTT. Protein: CASASGTEAFF.

The V call is TRBV9, the J call TRBJ1-2; TRBD1 agrees at 7 bases. Germline V gene lookup returns CDR1 SGDLS and CDR2 YYNGEE. The CDR3 covers 15 residues. The J segment lost 7 bases and the V segment lost 0 bases, leaving 9 bases of the junction unmatched. CDR3 in amino acids: CASSVGSTGVGGYTF. The CDR3 DNA reads TGTGCCAGCAGCGTAGGAAGCACAGGGGTGGGTGGCTACACCTTC.

The chain is built from TRBV5-4 and TRBJ2-1; D is uncertain. Between the trimmed V and J ends, which lost 2 bases and 8 bases, there was a span of 17 bases. The CDR3 extends over 15 amino acids. The germline V gene has CDR1 SGHNT and CDR2 YYREEE (reference sequence). DNA of the CDR3: TGTGCCAGCAGCTTCGCTAAGGACCCGAACGATGAGCAGTTCTTC. It yields the protein CASSFAKDPNDEQFF. Based on the CDR3 plus reference TRBV5-4 and TRBJ2-1, the full variable domain is ETGVTQSPTHLIKTRGQQVTLRCSSQSGHNTVSWYQQALGQGPQFIFQYYREEENGRGNFPPRFSGLQFPNYSSELNVNALELDDSALYLCASSFAKDPNDEQFFGPGTRLTVL.

The rearrangement joins TRBV11-3 to TRBJ2-2; D not resolved. The germline V gene encodes CDR1 SGHNT and CDR2 YENEEA. The CDR3 contains 13 residues. V lost 10 bases to trimming and J lost 1 base, with 10 bases between them. The CDR3: CATLSGNTGELFF. In DNA, the CDR3 is TGTGCCACCCTAAGTGGGAACACCGGGGAGCTGTTTTTT. The whole variable domain, remainder taken from reference TRBV11-3 and TRBJ2-2, is EAGVVQSPRYKIIEKKQPVAFWCNPISGHNTLYWYLQNLGQGPELLIRYENEEAVDDSQLPKDRFSAERLKGVDSTLKIQPAELGDSAVYLCATLSGNTGELFFGEGSRLTVL.

The rearrangement uses TRBV30 and TRBJ1-1; D perhaps matches TRBD1 (5 bases). Germline loops: CDR1 GTSNPN, CDR2 SVGIG (reference sequence). The V gene lost 3 bases and the J gene lost 6 bases, with 14 bases spanning the gap. The CDR3 contains 13 residues. CDR3 in DNA: TGTGCCTGGAGGGTTACGGGGGGGGCTGAAGCTTTCTTT. Translating gives CAWRVTGGAEAFF.

This clone was seen more than once but under ten times. The chain has TRBV27 and TRBJ2-7; no clear D. CDR3 size: 16 residues. Germline V gene lookup returns CDR1 MNHEY and CDR2 SMNVEV (reference sequence). V was cut by 4 bases and J by 7 bases, with 23 bases left in between. The CDR3 spells CASSSGPPSSLQEQYF. As DNA, the CDR3 is TGTGCCAGCAGTTCAGGACCGCCGAGTTCCCTTCAAGAGCAGTACTTC.

The table lists this clone with a few counts. This sequence joins TRBV15 and TRBJ2-5; D possibly matches TRBD1 or TRBD2 (5 bases each). CDR1 and CDR2 (germline): LNHNV, YYDKDF (reference sequence). The CDR3 runs 14 residues. Between the trimmed V and J ends, which lost 4 bases and 4 bases, there was a span of 13 bases. CDR3 nucleotides: TGTGCCACCAGCAAGAGAGGGGATATAGAGACCCAGTACTTC. Its translation: CATSKRGDIETQYF.

Of note for this clone: One junction end does not reproduce the germline sequence, and a read error may be involved. This chain joins TRBV7-7 and TRBJ2-2; D is possibly TRBD1 (5 bases). There are 14 residues in the CDR3. CDR1 is SSHAT and CDR2 is FNYEAQ in the germline V gene (reference sequence). Written as DNA, the CDR3 is TGTGCTAGCAGCTTAGCAGGGTACACCGGGGAGCTGTTTTTT. Translated, it gives CASSLAGYTGELFF.

The V and J genes are TRBV7-9 and TRBJ2-3, with 8 bases lining up with TRBD1. After removal of 5 bases from V and 2 bases from J, the junction contained 15 bases not matched to a gene. Germline CDR1 is SEHNR and CDR2 is FQNEAQ (reference sequence). The CDR3 runs 18 residues. The CDR3 nucleotides are TGTGCCAGCAGCGAGTTTAAGATGCGGGACAGGCCCACAGATACGCAGTATTTT. Translated: CASSEFKMRDRPTDTQYF.

The genes are TRBV7-6 and TRBJ2-7; TRBD2 matches 7 bases. The CDR3 length is 15 residues. Germline V CDR1 and CDR2: SGHVS, FNYEAQ. With 2 bases clipped from V and 6 bases from J, the junction kept 10 bases outside the gene matches. Written as DNA, the CDR3 is TGTGCCAGCAGCTTATTTGAGGCGGGAGCTACCGAGCAGTACTTC. Translating it yields CASSLFEAGATEQYF.

The gene calls are TRBV19 and TRBJ2-7, with D perhaps matching TRBD2 (5 bases). Germline CDR1 is LNHDA and CDR2 is SQIVND (reference sequence). CDR3 length equals 20 residues. With 1 base removed from V and 2 bases from J, the gap between germline ends came to 27 bases. The CDR3 sequence is CASSIGIEDWGETFTYEQYF. The CDR3 DNA is TGTGCCAGTAGTATAGGTATTGAGGATTGGGGAGAAACTTTTACCTACGAGCAGTACTTC.